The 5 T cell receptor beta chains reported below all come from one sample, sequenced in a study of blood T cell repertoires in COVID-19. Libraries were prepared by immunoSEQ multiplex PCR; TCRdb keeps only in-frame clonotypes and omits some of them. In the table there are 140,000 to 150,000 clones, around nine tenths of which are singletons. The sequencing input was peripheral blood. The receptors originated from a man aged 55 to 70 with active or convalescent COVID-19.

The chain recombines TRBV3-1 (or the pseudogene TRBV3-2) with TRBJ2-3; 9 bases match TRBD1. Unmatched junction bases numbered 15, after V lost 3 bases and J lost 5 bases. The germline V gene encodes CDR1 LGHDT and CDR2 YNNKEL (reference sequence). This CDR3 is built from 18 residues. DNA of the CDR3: TGTGCCAGCAGCCAGAACTCTGGGACAGGGAATCCAGTAGATACGCAGTATTTT. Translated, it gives CASSQNSGTGNPVDTQYF.

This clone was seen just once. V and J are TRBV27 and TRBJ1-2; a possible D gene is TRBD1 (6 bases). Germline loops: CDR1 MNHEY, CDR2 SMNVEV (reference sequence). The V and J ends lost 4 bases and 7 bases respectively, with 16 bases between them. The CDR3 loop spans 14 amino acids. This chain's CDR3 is CASSSALAGAGYTF. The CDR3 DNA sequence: TGTGCCAGCAGTTCAGCACTTGCAGGGGCTGGCTACACCTTC.

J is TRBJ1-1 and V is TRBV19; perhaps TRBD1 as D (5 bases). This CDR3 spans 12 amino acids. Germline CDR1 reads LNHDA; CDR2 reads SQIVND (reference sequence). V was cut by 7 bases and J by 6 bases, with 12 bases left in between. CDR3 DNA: TGTGCCAGTACTTTAGGAGGGGCTGAAGCTTTCTTT. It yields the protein CASTLGGAEAFF.

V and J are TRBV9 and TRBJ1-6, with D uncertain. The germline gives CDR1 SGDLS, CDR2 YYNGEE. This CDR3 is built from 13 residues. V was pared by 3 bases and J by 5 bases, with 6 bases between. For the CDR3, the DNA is TGTGCCAGCAGCGCAGATCATAATTCACCCCTCCACTTT. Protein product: CASSADHNSPLHF. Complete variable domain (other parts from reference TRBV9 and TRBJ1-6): DSGVTQTPKHLITATGQRVTLRCSPRSGDLSVYWYQQSLDQGLQFLIQYYNGEERAKGNILERFSAQQFPDLHSELNLSSLELGDSALYFCASSADHNSPLHFGNGTRLTVT.

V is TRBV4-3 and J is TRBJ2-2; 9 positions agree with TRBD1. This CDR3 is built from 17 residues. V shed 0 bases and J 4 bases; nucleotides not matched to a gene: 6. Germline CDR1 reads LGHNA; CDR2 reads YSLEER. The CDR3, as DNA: TGCGCCAGCAGCCAAGATAGGACAGGGGTGTCCACCGGGGAGCTGTTTTTT. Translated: CASSQDRTGVSTGELFF.